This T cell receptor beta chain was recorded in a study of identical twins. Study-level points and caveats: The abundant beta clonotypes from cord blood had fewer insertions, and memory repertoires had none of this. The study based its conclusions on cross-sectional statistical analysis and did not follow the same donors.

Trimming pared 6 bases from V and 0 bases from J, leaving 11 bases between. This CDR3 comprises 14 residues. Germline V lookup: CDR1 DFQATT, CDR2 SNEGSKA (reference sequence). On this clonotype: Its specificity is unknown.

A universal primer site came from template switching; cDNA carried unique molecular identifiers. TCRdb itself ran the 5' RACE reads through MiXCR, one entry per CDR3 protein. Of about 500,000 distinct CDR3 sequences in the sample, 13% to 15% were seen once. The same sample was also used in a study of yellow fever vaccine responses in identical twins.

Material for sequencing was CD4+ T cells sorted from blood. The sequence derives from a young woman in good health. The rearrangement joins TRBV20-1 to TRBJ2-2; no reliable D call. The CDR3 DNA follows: TGCAGTGCAGAAAGTGTCGCGAACACCGGGGAGCTGTTTTTT. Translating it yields CSAESVANTGELFF.